Each of the 4 T cell receptor beta chains below was sequenced from the same sample in a study of blood T cell repertoires in COVID-19. Clones were sequenced by immunoSEQ multiplex PCR, and TCRdb holds only the in-frame ones, with some missing. The sample holds 350,000 or so clones, approximately 90% seen once. Source material: peripheral blood. All receptors come from a woman in her twenties or thirties with COVID-19, enrolled during active disease.

The rearrangement uses TRBV6-2 or TRBV6-3 and TRBJ1-3; possibly TRBD1 for D (6 bases). The CDR3 covers 16 residues. V was pared by 6 bases and J by 1 base, with 16 bases between. Looked up from germline, CDR1 is MNHEY and CDR2 is SVGEGT. CDR3: CASSARGHLSGNTIYF. The DNA of the CDR3 is TGTGCCAGCAGCGCGAGGGGACACCTTTCTGGAAACACCATATATTTT.

This clone is a singleton in its sample. This chain links TRBV27 with TRBJ1-2, with D tentatively TRBD1 (6 bases). CDR1 and CDR2 from the germline V gene are MNHEY and SMNVEV (reference sequence). V was cut by 5 bases and J by 1 base, with 23 bases left in between. This CDR3 has 18 amino acids. The CDR3 coding sequence is TGTGCCAGCAGTGGGACCGGGACACCGTTAGACTATAACTATGGCTACACCTTC. Protein sequence: CASSGTGTPLDYNYGYTF.

The V and J genes are TRBV4-3 and TRBJ2-3, with 9 bases lining up with TRBD2. Germline CDR1 LGHNA, CDR2 YSLEER. This CDR3 has 16 amino acids. J was trimmed by 0 bases and V by 4 bases; bases with no gene match: 5. The DNA for the CDR3 is TGCGCCAGCAGCCTCTGGCTAGCGGGAAGCACAGATACGCAGTATTTT. Amino acids: CASSLWLAGSTDTQYF.

This clone was observed once. The gene calls are TRBV2 and TRBJ2-7; 9 bases line up with TRBD2. Germline CDR1 is SNHLY and CDR2 is FYNNEI. J was trimmed by 3 bases and V by 2 bases; bases with no gene match: 2. There are 14 residues in the CDR3. This CDR3 is CASSELAGFYEQYV. The CDR3 DNA follows: TGTGCCAGCAGTGAACTAGCGGGGTTCTACGAGCAGTACGTC.